The rows below give T cell receptor beta chains drawn from one sample of a study of blood T cells in healthy people across ages. TCRdb analysed the 5' RACE reads with MiXCR anew, one entry per CDR3 protein. Of fewer than 800,000 distinct CDR3 sequences listed, approximately 50% are singletons. The sequencing sample was made of blood. The receptors derive from a woman in her sixties or seventies in good health. Each CDR3 is given with its conserved first and last residue. The order of the fields is clone size, J gene, D gene, V gene, CDR3 DNA, CDR3 protein. The D gene is left open where the match is weak. The size of a clone is reported for some rows only, either as once, few or many, or as a class for expanded clones.

clone size: NA; J gene: TRBJ1-5; D gene: NA; V gene: TRBV7-2; CDR3 DNA: TGTGCCAGCAGCTCCGGCCGCCTTGGGGAGCCCCAGCATTTT; CDR3 protein: CASSSGRLGEPQHF
clone size: NA; J gene: TRBJ2-1; D gene: TRBD2; V gene: TRBV5-1; CDR3 DNA: TGCGCCAGCAGCTTTACAGGACTAGCGGGAGGAAGCGATGAGCAGTTCTTC; CDR3 protein: CASSFTGLAGGSDEQFF
clone size: NA; J gene: TRBJ2-7; D gene: NA; V gene: TRBV29-1; CDR3 DNA: TGCAGCGTTGAGCTCCAATCCGAGCAGTACTTC; CDR3 protein: CSVELQSEQYF
clone size: NA; J gene: TRBJ2-7; D gene: TRBD1; V gene: TRBV24-1; CDR3 DNA: TGTGCCACCAGTGATGCGGACAGGGCCTACGAGCAGTACTTC; CDR3 protein: CATSDADRAYEQYF
clone size: few; J gene: TRBJ2-5; D gene: NA; V gene: TRBV7-2; CDR3 DNA: TGTGCCAGCAGCCCTATTGGAGGAAGGGAGACCCAGTACTTC; CDR3 protein: CASSPIGGRETQYF
clone size: few; J gene: TRBJ1-1; D gene: NA; V gene: TRBV20-1; CDR3 DNA: TGCAGTGCTACAACCCAGGGCGCTGAAGCTTTCTTT; CDR3 protein: CSATTQGAEAFF
clone size: NA; J gene: TRBJ2-5; D gene: TRBD2; V gene: TRBV7-2; CDR3 DNA: TGTGCCAGCACCTTGACCACGGGGACTAACCTTCGCAATGAGCAGTACTTC; CDR3 protein: CASTLTTGTNLRNEQYF
clone size: NA; J gene: TRBJ2-5; D gene: NA; V gene: TRBV20-1; CDR3 DNA: TGCAGTGCCAGGCAATTGAAGAAACAAGAGACCCAGTACTTC; CDR3 protein: CSARQLKKQETQYF
clone size: few; J gene: TRBJ2-5; D gene: NA; V gene: TRBV4-3; CDR3 DNA: TGCGCCAGCAGCCAAGTAGAAGGACCCCTCGAGACCCAGTACTTC; CDR3 protein: CASSQVEGPLETQYF
clone size: NA; J gene: TRBJ2-2; D gene: NA; V gene: TRBV7-2; CDR3 DNA: TGTGCCAGCAGCTTAACAGGGCCGGACACCGGGGAGCTGTTTTTT; CDR3 protein: CASSLTGPDTGELFF